Below, 24 T cell receptor beta chains from the same sample are listed, as sequenced in a study of CD8+ T cells in alopecia areata. Stated treatment: oral pan-JAK inhibitor, 5-10 mg twice daily. Following extraction, RNA underwent reverse transcription to cDNA, which served as the sequencing template. Using immunoSEQ multiplex PCR, the repertoire was profiled, and TCRdb retains in-frame clones only, with some absent. The table includes about 76,000 clones, around two thirds detected once. The sample here was CD8+ T cells sorted from blood, taken at week 24, from a patient treated with tofacitinib. Every receptor here comes from a human donor with alopecia areata.

This clone has just a few counts. A junction boundary mismatches the germline segment, possibly from a read error. The chain has TRBV28 and TRBJ1-4; D gene ambiguous. The CDR3 contains 13 residues. Per germline, CDR1 MDHEN and CDR2 SYDVKM. CDR3 DNA sequence: TGTGCCAGCAGCAATTCCCCCCATCCAATGGTCGACTTT. Protein sequence: CASSNSPHPMVDF.

The CDR3 coding sequence is TGTGCCAGCAGTTTACTGGGACACTTCTTCTACAATGAGCAGTTCTTC. This sequence encodes CASSLLGHFFYNEQFF. V gene TRBV27 combines with J gene TRBJ2-1; tentatively, D is TRBD1 (6 bases). The length of the CDR3 is 16 residues. Germline loops: CDR1 MNHEY, CDR2 SMNVEV (reference sequence). Trimming stripped 2 bases from V and 3 bases from J, with 14 bases between.

This clone qualifies as medium-sized. V is TRBV19 and J is TRBJ2-1; D is possibly TRBD1 (6 bases). V was pared by 0 bases and J by 9 bases, with 12 bases between. This CDR3 is 14 amino acids long. CDR1 LNHDA and CDR2 SQIVND come from the germline V gene (reference sequence). The DNA for the CDR3 is TGTGCCAGTAGTATAGATCCAGGGGAAGGTGAGCAGTTCTTC. Its translation is CASSIDPGEGEQFF.

The rearrangement links TRBV4-1 to TRBJ2-7; 8 bases align to TRBD1. CDR3 length equals 15 residues. From germline, CDR1 is MGHRA and CDR2 YSYEKL. V shed 4 bases, J shed 5 bases, and the junction held 10 bases outside the gene matches. This CDR3 is CASSPGPGQADEQYF. The CDR3 coding sequence is TGCGCCAGCAGCCCCGGACCGGGACAGGCTGACGAGCAGTACTTC.

The genes are TRBV27 and TRBJ1-5; TRBD1 aligns across 10 bases. The CDR3 is made up of 15 amino acids. Germline loops: CDR1 MNHEY, CDR2 SMNVEV (reference sequence). J lost 1 base, V lost 5 bases, and 2 bases had no gene match. CDR3 region: CASSLTGGSNQPQHF. CDR3 coding DNA: TGTGCCAGCAGTCTGACAGGGGGCAGCAATCAGCCCCAGCATTTT.

V is TRBV7-9 and J is TRBJ2-3; 11 bases agree with TRBD2. The V and J ends lost 6 bases and 2 bases, in that order; junction bases with no gene match: 7. Germline V gives CDR1 SEHNR, CDR2 FQNEAQ (reference sequence). The CDR3 spans 16 residues. The CDR3 spells CASRILAGVNTDTQYF. As DNA, the CDR3 is TGTGCCAGCAGGATACTAGCGGGAGTAAACACAGATACGCAGTATTTT.

The J gene is TRBJ2-2, the V gene TRBV9, with D possibly matching TRBD1 (6 bases). The CDR3 contains 15 residues. Germline CDR1 reads SGDLS; CDR2 reads YYNGEE. Trimming took off 1 base at V and 4 bases at J, with 11 bases between the two ends. The CDR3 is CASSVLRDTTGELFF. In DNA form, the CDR3 reads TGTGCCAGCAGCGTACTCCGGGACACCACCGGGGAGCTGTTTTTT. The variable domain in full, completed from reference TRBV9 and TRBJ2-2, reads DSGVTQTPKHLITATGQRVTLRCSPRSGDLSVYWYQQSLDQGLQFLIQYYNGEERAKGNILERFSAQQFPDLHSELNLSSLELGDSALYFCASSVLRDTTGELFFGEGSRLTVL.

Sample share makes this clone medium-sized. This chain connects TRBV27 to TRBJ1-2; 9 nucleotides agree with TRBD1. The J segment lost 2 bases and the V segment lost 5 bases, leaving 3 bases of the junction unmatched. The CDR3 loop spans 14 amino acids. Germline assignment: CDR1 MNHEY and CDR2 SMNVEV (reference sequence). CDR3 DNA sequence: TGTGCCAGCAGTCCACAGGGGGCCAACTATGGCTACACCTTC. It encodes CASSPQGANYGYTF.

CDR3 sequence reads: CASSLDAGDMNTEAFF. As DNA, the CDR3 is TGTGCCAGCAGCTTGGACGCGGGCGATATGAACACTGAAGCTTTCTTT. The chain joins TRBV5-6 to TRBJ1-1; no definite D call. Per the germline V gene, CDR1 is SGHDT and CDR2 is YYEEEE. The length of the CDR3 is 16 residues. V dropped 0 bases and J dropped 0 bases, with 12 bases sitting between them.

J is TRBJ1-1 and V is TRBV5-6; D is unresolved. Germline CDR1 is SGHDT and CDR2 is YYEEEE. Trimming stripped 3 bases from V and 1 base from J, with 13 bases between. The CDR3 extends over 15 amino acids. This CDR3 reads CASSSGGSPNTEAFF. CDR3 nucleotides: TGTGCCAGCAGCTCGGGAGGGAGCCCGAACACTGAAGCTTTCTTT.

The rearrangement joins TRBV27 to TRBJ2-1; a possible D gene is TRBD1 (6 bases). The CDR3 consists of 13 residues. Germline V gene lookup returns CDR1 MNHEY and CDR2 SMNVEV (reference sequence). V lost 3 bases and J 7 bases, leaving 10 bases between the germline ends. CDR3 DNA: TGTGCCAGCAGTTTTTGGCAGGGGAATGAGCAGTTCTTC. Translating gives CASSFWQGNEQFF.

Details on this clone: Compared with germline, one end of the junction differs, possibly owing to a read error. The chain joins TRBV27 to TRBJ2-1; D call uncertain. The germline CDR1 and CDR2 sequences are MNHEY and SMNVEV (reference sequence). CDR3 size: 13 residues. DNA for the CDR3: TGTGCCAGTAGTTTAGCTCCCACGAGGGAGCAGTTCTTC. Its translation: CASSLAPTREQFF.

The rearrangement links TRBV30 to TRBJ1-5; 8 bases map to TRBD1. The CDR3 runs to 14 residues. The junction had 5 bases not matched to a gene; V was cut back by 3 bases and J by 4 bases. Germline loops: CDR1 GTSNPN, CDR2 SVGIG (reference sequence). CDR3 DNA sequence: TGTGCCTGGAGCCCGGGACAGGCGAATCAGCCCCAGCATTTT. Translating gives CAWSPGQANQPQHF.

This clone was seen once. The V gene is TRBV18, the J gene TRBJ2-7; tentatively, D is TRBD1 (6 bases). The CDR3 has 15 amino acids. Looked up from germline, CDR1 is KGHSH and CDR2 is LQKENI. Deletions cut 3 bases from V and 1 base from J, with 13 bases between. The CDR3: CASSPGTGISYEQYF. CDR3 nucleotide sequence: TGTGCCAGCTCACCTGGCACAGGGATTTCCTACGAGCAGTACTTC.

The chain couples TRBV14 to TRBJ2-3, with 8 bases that match TRBD1. V shed 3 bases, J shed 2 bases, and the junction held 10 bases outside the gene matches. The CDR3 loop spans 17 amino acids. From germline, CDR1 is SGHDN and CDR2 FVKESK. The CDR3 DNA reads as TGTGCCAGCAGCCAGAGGAGAGGACAGGGCTTCACAGATACGCAGTATTTT. Protein product: CASSQRRGQGFTDTQYF.

The CDR3 loop is CASSLGTGNYGYTF. The CDR3 DNA sequence: TGTGCCAGCAGTCTAGGGACAGGGAACTATGGCTACACCTTC. This chain connects TRBV27 to TRBJ1-2; 9 nucleotides line up with TRBD1. The CDR3 length is 14 residues. Germline V gene sequence: CDR1 MNHEY, CDR2 SMNVEV (reference sequence). V shed 5 bases and J 2 bases; nucleotides not matched to a gene: 3.

The chain uses TRBV19 and TRBJ2-1, with 12 bases matching TRBD2. The J segment lost 1 base and the V segment lost 4 bases, leaving 2 bases of the junction unmatched. This CDR3 is built from 16 residues. Germline CDR1 LNHDA, CDR2 SQIVND (reference sequence). The DNA for the CDR3 is TGTGCCAGTAGTACTCTAGCGGGAGGGTCCTACAATGAGCAGTTCTTC. It yields the protein CASSTLAGGSYNEQFF.

As for this clone: The sample holds other DNA sequences that translate to the same CDR3. This chain links TRBV6-5 with TRBJ2-2; D is unclear. Germline V gene lookup returns CDR1 MNHEY and CDR2 SVGAGI. The CDR3 is 13 amino acids. Trimming cost V 0 bases and J 1 base, with 0 bases left between them. The CDR3 DNA follows: TGTGCCAGCAGTTACTCGAACACCGGGGAGCTGTTTTTT. It encodes CASSYSNTGELFF.

The V call is TRBV4-1, the J call TRBJ2-2; 12 nucleotides align to TRBD1. From germline, CDR1 is MGHRA and CDR2 YSYEKL. After removal of 3 bases from V and 7 bases from J, the junction contained 12 bases not matched to a gene. The CDR3 has 18 residues. The CDR3 nucleotides read TGCGCCAGCAGCCAGGGCGCCCTGGGACAGGGGGCTGGCGGGGAGCTGTTTTTT. Amino acid sequence: CASSQGALGQGAGGELFF.

The V call is TRBV5-6, the J call TRBJ2-7; 7 bases align to TRBD2. This CDR3 contains 12 residues. With V trimmed by 3 bases and J by 6 bases, 3 bases remained unmatched. CDR1 and CDR2 (germline): SGHDT, YYEEEE. The CDR3 DNA reads as TGTGCCAGCAGCTGGGGAGGGACCGAGCAGTACTTC. Protein: CASSWGGTEQYF.

This chain's CDR3 is CAISDTAVLSGNTIYF. The CDR3 nucleotides read TGTGCCATCAGTGATACAGCGGTACTTTCTGGAAACACCATATATTTT. This sequence joins TRBV10-3 and TRBJ1-3, with unresolved D. The CDR3 sequence is 16 residues long. Germline values: CDR1 ENHRY, CDR2 SYGVKD. The V end was cut by 3 bases, the J end by 1 base, with 13 bases between.

This clone was found once. This chain connects TRBV29-1 to TRBJ2-1; D could derive from TRBD1 or TRBD2 (6 bases each). Trimming shortened V by 1 base and J by 8 bases, and 21 bases separated the two germline ends. Germline V lookup: CDR1 SQVTM, CDR2 ANQGSEA. The length of the CDR3 is 16 residues. CDR3 protein: CSVEGSWGAVEYEQFF. In nucleotides, the CDR3 is TGCAGCGTTGAAGGGTCGTGGGGGGCGGTCGAGTATGAGCAGTTCTTC.

The chain couples TRBV5-6 to TRBJ1-5; TRBD1 matches 9 bases. Trimming cost V 4 bases and J 7 bases; bases outside gene matches: 6. CDR3 size: 14 residues. CDR1 is SGHDT, CDR2 YYEEEE, per germline. CDR3 DNA: TGTGCCAGCAGCCTAGGACAGGGGTGGCAGCCCCAGCATTTT. Protein product: CASSLGQGWQPQHF.

This clone was seen only once. The chain has TRBV27 and TRBJ1-1, with TRBD1 as a possible D gene (6 bases). CDR3 length equals 14 residues. Germline V gene lookup returns CDR1 MNHEY and CDR2 SMNVEV (reference sequence). V dropped 4 bases and J dropped 4 bases, with 13 bases sitting between them. CDR3 residues: CASSSSGVSTEAFF. CDR3 nucleotides: TGTGCCAGCAGTTCTTCAGGGGTAAGCACTGAAGCTTTCTTT.